This T cell receptor beta chain derives from a study of read filtering for tumor transcriptome and immune sequencing. Study at large: Among patients, approximately 17 were male and 14 female, aged 47 to 80 (mean approximately 62). Per sample, TCR-region reads ranged about 4.05 to 10.27 million by IR-seq, roughly 75 to 1,400 by RNA-seq.

Concerning this clonotype itself: Its antigen is as yet unknown.

This library used approximately 390 ng RNA and molecular barcoded adaptors spanning alpha/delta and beta/gamma chains. Using its own MiXCR run on the reads, TCRdb lists one record per CDR3 protein. This table has about 46,000 distinct CDR3 sequences, roughly a fifth appearing once. The CDR3 spans 20 residues. Germline V gives CDR1 SGHTA, CDR2 FQGNSA. The V and J ends lost 5 bases and 2 bases, in that order; junction bases with no gene match: 20. Sampling of bone marrow took place during active disease in every patient. Overall study findings and caveats: Even smaller IR-seq throughput identified most shared clonotypes.

This clonotype was sampled from a donor at least 40 years old with multiple myeloma. The source material was a population of CD138-negative cells sorted from bone marrow. This chain joins TRBV7-2 and TRBJ2-2; 7 positions match TRBD2. The DNA of the CDR3 is TGTGCCAGCAGCCGCCAGCACCCACCCTCCCTAGCGGATAACACCGGGGAGCTGTTTTTT. Residues: CASSRQHPPSLADNTGELFF.